The clone carrying this TCR beta chain occurred a few times. Its antigen remains unknown. The source of the sample is a study of type 1 and type 2 diabetes patients. Looking at the study overall: Sequencing for the whole study yielded roughly 20,000,000 paired-end reads. Whole-study results and caveats: Type 2 diabetes repertoires were more diverse than type 1 diabetes repertoires.

Trimming removed 6 bases from V and 2 bases from J; junction bases left unmatched: 3. Germline V gene data show CDR1 as DFQATT and CDR2 as SNEGSKA (reference sequence). The CDR3 has 12 amino acids. Genomic DNA was the PCR template. The TCR beta CDR3 region was amplified using 30 forward and 13 reverse primers. Each CDR3 protein gets one entry after TCRdb re-called the multiplex PCR reads with MiXCR. The repertoire has about 290,000 distinct CDR3 sequences, roughly 44% of them found once; the top ten carry roughly 13%. What was sequenced was peripheral blood mononuclear cells (PBMCs). The TCR comes from a man aged 18 to 35 with type 2 diabetes. V is TRBV20-1 and J is TRBJ1-2; 7 nucleotides match TRBD1. The CDR3, as DNA: TGCAGTGCCCCAGGGGGGAACTATGGCTACACCTTC. It codes for CSAPGGNYGYTF.